One sample yielded the 19 T cell receptor beta chains listed below, sequenced in a study of T cells in pancreatic ductal adenocarcinoma. Surgery without prior neoadjuvant therapy was the treatment of the selected pancreatic ductal adenocarcinoma patients. Sequencing was performed with immunoSEQ multiplex PCR; in TCRdb, only in-frame clones are kept and a portion is missing. The data show approximately 16,000 clones, around nine tenths seen once. Specimen: PBMCs. Every receptor here comes from a human donor with pancreatic ductal adenocarcinoma.

The V gene is TRBV27, the J gene TRBJ1-6; 9 bases match TRBD1. The ends lost 0 bases at V and 3 bases at J; junction bases unmatched: 3. The CDR3 is 17 residues long. Germline CDR1 and CDR2: MNHEY and SMNVEV (reference sequence). CDR3 sequence reads: CASSLSTGGFYNSPLHF. The CDR3 coding sequence is TGTGCCAGCAGTTTATCTACAGGGGGCTTCTATAATTCACCCCTCCACTTT.

J is TRBJ1-2 and V is TRBV7-8, with a weak D call TRBD1 (5 bases). Trimming pared 3 bases from V and 8 bases from J, leaving 16 bases between. CDR1 SGHVS and CDR2 FQNEAQ come from the germline V gene. This CDR3 is built from 14 residues. The CDR3 region is CASSFLYGDGGYTF. The CDR3 coding sequence is TGTGCCAGCAGCTTCCTCTATGGGGACGGGGGCTACACCTTC. The variable domain in full, completed from reference TRBV7-8 and TRBJ1-2, reads GAGVSQSPRYKVAKRGQDVALRCDPISGHVSLFWYQQALGQGPEFLTYFQNEAQLDKSGLPSDRFFAERPEGSVSTLKIQRTQQEDSAVYLCASSFLYGDGGYTFGSGTRLTVV.

The chain employs TRBV30 and TRBJ1-6; D may be TRBD1 (6 bases). Trimming removed 0 bases from V and 9 bases from J, with 15 bases in between. CDR1 is GTSNPN and CDR2 is SVGIG in the germline V gene (reference sequence). The CDR3 has 15 amino acids. CDR3 sequence reads: CAWSVRGGGGSPLHF. For the CDR3, the DNA is TGTGCCTGGAGTGTACGAGGAGGGGGGGGTTCACCCCTCCACTTT.

The chain joins TRBV6-5 to TRBJ2-3, with D maybe TRBD2 (7 bases). V lost 2 bases to trimming and J lost 0 bases, with 9 bases between them. Germline CDR1 and CDR2: MNHEY and SVGAGI. The CDR3 loop spans 15 amino acids. DNA for the CDR3: TGTGCCAGCAGTTACCGGGGGGCTAGCACAGATACGCAGTATTTT. Its translation is CASSYRGASTDTQYF.

The chain couples TRBV7-7 to TRBJ1-1, with TRBD1 as a possible D gene (5 bases). The CDR3 runs 18 residues. CDR1 is SSHAT, CDR2 FNYEAQ, per germline (reference sequence). Trimming pared 2 bases from V and 0 bases from J, leaving 19 bases between. The CDR3 sequence: CASSLLPLLGVMNTEAFF. DNA of the CDR3: TGTGCCAGCAGCTTATTGCCTCTCCTGGGGGTAATGAACACTGAAGCTTTCTTT.

CDR3 protein: CASSQDPGAPEGYEQYF. The CDR3 DNA reads as TGCGCCAGCAGCCAAGATCCCGGGGCGCCCGAGGGTTACGAGCAGTACTTC. This chain connects TRBV4-3 to TRBJ2-7; D may match TRBD1 or TRBD2 (5 bases each). With 0 bases removed from V and 4 bases from J, the gap between germline ends came to 19 bases. The germline V gene encodes CDR1 LGHNA and CDR2 YSLEER. This CDR3 spans 17 amino acids.

The gene calls are TRBV5-1 and TRBJ2-7, with D tentatively TRBD1 or TRBD2 (5 bases each). The germline V gene encodes CDR1 SGHRS and CDR2 YFSETQ. The CDR3 is made up of 14 amino acids. Trimming took off 6 bases at V and 1 base at J, with 14 bases between the two ends. DNA for the CDR3: TGCGCCAGCACCCAGGGACGGCCGTCCTACGAGCAGTACTTC. Protein sequence: CASTQGRPSYEQYF.

The genes are TRBV6-1 and TRBJ1-5; no clear D. Trimming took off 4 bases at V and 0 bases at J, with 7 bases between the two ends. The CDR3 has 14 residues. Per the germline V gene, CDR1 is MNHNS and CDR2 is SASEGT. This chain's CDR3 is CASSVTTSNQPQHF. The CDR3 bases are TGTGCCAGCAGTGTGACAACTAGCAATCAGCCCCAGCATTTT.

This clone was observed a handful of times. This chain uses TRBV4-2 with TRBJ2-5; 9 nucleotides match TRBD2. The J segment lost 2 bases and the V segment lost 5 bases, leaving 6 bases of the junction unmatched. This CDR3 has 15 amino acids. Per germline, CDR1 LGHNA and CDR2 YNFKEQ. The CDR3 DNA follows: TGTGCCAGCAGCTTGGTCCTAGCGGGACAAGAGACCCAGTACTTC. This codes for CASSLVLAGQETQYF.

The chain recombines TRBV27 with TRBJ2-7, with 13 positions matching TRBD2. This CDR3 contains 15 residues. V was pared by 7 bases and J by 0 bases, with 3 bases of the junction left unmatched. From germline, CDR1 is MNHEY and CDR2 SMNVEV (reference sequence). The CDR3 DNA is TGTGCCAGCACCGGGACTAGCGGGATCTCCTACGAGCAGTACTTC. Translating it yields CASTGTSGISYEQYF.

This clone is a singleton in its sample. The chain uses TRBV14 and TRBJ1-3, with a weak D call TRBD1 (5 bases). The V gene lost 0 bases and the J gene lost 0 bases, with 15 bases spanning the gap. The CDR3 loop spans 18 amino acids. CDR1 SGHDN and CDR2 FVKESK come from the germline V gene. For the CDR3, the DNA is TGTGCCAGCAGCCAAGAGGGACCAGGGCTAAGCTCTGGAAACACCATATATTTT. This encodes CASSQEGPGLSSGNTIYF. The whole variable domain, remainder taken from reference TRBV14 and TRBJ1-3, is EAGVTQFPSHSVIEKGQTVTLRCDPISGHDNLYWYRRVMGKEIKFLLHFVKESKQDESGMPNNRFLAERTGGTYSTLKVQPAELEDSGVYFCASSQEGPGLSSGNTIYFGEGSWLTVV.

The V and J genes are TRBV18 and TRBJ2-5; D gene ambiguous. The germline CDR1 and CDR2 sequences are KGHSH and LQKENI. The CDR3 runs 12 residues. Deletions cut 3 bases from V and 6 bases from J, with 8 bases between. Here the CDR3 reads CASSPPTQTQYF. CDR3 coding DNA: TGTGCCAGCTCACCCCCGACCCAGACCCAGTACTTC. Supplemented by reference TRBV18 and TRBJ2-5, the full variable domain reads NAGVMQNPRHLVRRRGQEARLRCSPMKGHSHVYWYRQLPEEGLKFMVYLQKENIIDESGMPKERFSAEFPKEGPSILRIQQVVRGDSAAYFCASSPPTQTQYFGPGTRLLVL.

The rearrangement uses TRBV7-6 and TRBJ1-2; TRBD1 matches 7 bases. The CDR3 has 14 residues. The V gene end was trimmed by 2 bases and the J gene end by 4 bases; junction bases not matched to a gene: 4. The germline gives CDR1 SGHVS, CDR2 FNYEAQ. The CDR3 coding sequence is TGTGCCAGCAGCTTAAGTCCAGGGGGCTATGGCTACACCTTC. This gives the protein CASSLSPGGYGYTF.

The chain uses TRBV25-1 and TRBJ1-6; a weak D match, TRBD1 (5 bases). V was trimmed by 3 bases and J by 7 bases, leaving 22 bases between them. This CDR3 is built from 18 residues. Germline V gene sequence: CDR1 MGHDK, CDR2 SYGVNS. The CDR3 loop reads CASSDPNRDPVGNSPLHF. The CDR3 DNA reads TGTGCCAGCAGTGACCCGAACCGGGACCCTGTAGGGAATTCACCCCTCCACTTT. The full variable domain, in which reference TRBV25-1 and TRBJ1-6 provide the parts outside the CDR3, is EADIYQTPRYLVIGTGKKITLECSQTMGHDKMYWYQQDPGMELHLIHYSYGVNSTEKGDLSSESTVSRIRTEHFPLTLESARPSHTSQYLCASSDPNRDPVGNSPLHFGNGTRLTVT.

V gene TRBV7-9 combines with J gene TRBJ2-1, with TRBD1 as a possible D gene (6 bases). V gave up 2 bases and J gave up 9 bases, with 14 bases separating them. Germline V gene data show CDR1 as SEHNR and CDR2 as FQNEAQ (reference sequence). The CDR3 runs to 14 residues. CDR3 DNA sequence: TGTGCCAGCAGCTTACCCAGGGGCCTGGGTGAGCAGTTCTTC. Amino acid sequence: CASSLPRGLGEQFF.

Comments on this clone: Other DNA sequences in the sample encode the same CDR3. This chain joins TRBV28 and TRBJ2-2; the match to TRBD2 covers 7 bases. CDR1 and CDR2 from the germline V gene are MDHEN and SYDVKM. This CDR3 comprises 15 residues. V dropped 5 bases and J dropped 0; count of bases not matched to a gene: 3. This CDR3 is CASSLGGTNTGELFF. CDR3 in DNA: TGTGCCAGCAGTCTGGGGGGGACGAACACCGGGGAGCTGTTTTTT.

This chain links TRBV28 with TRBJ1-1, with a weak D call TRBD1 (5 bases). This CDR3 has 14 amino acids. Germline V CDR1 and CDR2: MDHEN, SYDVKM. V lost 3 bases and J 1 base, leaving 9 bases between the germline ends. The CDR3 DNA follows: TGTGCCAGCAGTTTGGGGGGATCGAACACTGAAGCTTTCTTT. Amino acids: CASSLGGSNTEAFF.

V gene TRBV19 combines with J gene TRBJ2-4, with 8 bases identical to TRBD1. The germline V gene encodes CDR1 LNHDA and CDR2 SQIVND (reference sequence). CDR3 length: 16 residues. Trimming removed 1 base from V and 9 bases from J; junction bases left unmatched: 11. The CDR3 sequence is CASSIVSGGERTIQYF. DNA of the CDR3: TGTGCCAGTAGTATAGTATCAGGGGGCGAGCGCACCATTCAGTACTTC. Based on the CDR3 plus reference TRBV19 and TRBJ2-4, the full variable domain is DGGITQSPKYLFRKEGQNVTLSCEQNLNHDAMYWYRQDPGQGLRLIYYSQIVNDFQKGDIAEGYSVSREKKESFPLTVTSAQKNPTAFYLCASSIVSGGERTIQYFGAGTRLSVL.

This clone appeared a single time. The chain joins TRBV18 to TRBJ2-7, with 10 bases aligning to TRBD1. V gave up 3 bases and J gave up 7 bases; unmatched junction bases: 15. CDR1 and CDR2 (germline): KGHSH, LQKENI. The CDR3 consists of 17 residues. The CDR3 DNA reads as TGTGCCAGCTCACCGTCTTTGATTAGACAGGGGGCAGGGGAGCAGTACTTC. Its translation: CASSPSLIRQGAGEQYF. Supplemented by reference TRBV18 and TRBJ2-7, the full variable domain reads NAGVMQNPRHLVRRRGQEARLRCSPMKGHSHVYWYRQLPEEGLKFMVYLQKENIIDESGMPKERFSAEFPKEGPSILRIQQVVRGDSAAYFCASSPSLIRQGAGEQYFGPGTRLTVT.